This T cell receptor (beta chain) was obtained from a study of Ad26.COV2.S vaccination and SARS-CoV-2 variants. The treatment: about 20 received Ad26.COV2.S at low or high dose, single or two shots; roughly 5 received placebo; per-sample allocation not given. Following the first vaccine or placebo injection, samples were taken on day 63. Generated by immunoSEQ multiplex PCR, the TCRdb table keeps only in-frame clones and is missing some. This sample carries around 370,000 clones, 70% to 90% of them seen once, and the ten largest clones take about 3.5%. This receptor was taken from a person between 18 and 65 years old who received the Ad26.COV2.S COVID-19 vaccine or a placebo. This specimen consisted of peripheral blood, obtained in a trial of Ad26.COV2.S vaccine versus placebo.

This chain's CDR3 is CASSSTTGAGGTGELFF. The CDR3 region has the DNA TGTGCCAGCAGCTCAACTACGGGAGCGGGGGGCACCGGGGAGCTGTTTTTT. V and J are TRBV7-2 and TRBJ2-2; 9 bases map to TRBD2. Germline CDR1 reads SGHTA; CDR2 reads FQGNSA. The V gene end was trimmed by 4 bases and the J gene end by 4 bases; junction bases not matched to a gene: 10. CDR3 length: 17 amino acids.